Below, 23 T cell receptor beta chains from the same sample are listed, as sequenced in a study of chemoradiotherapy in HPV16-positive cancers. Assay: immunoSEQ multiplex PCR; the TCRdb copy retains only in-frame clones and omits some. Of tens of thousands of clones listed, roughly nine tenths are singletons. The sample was blood, taken from a patient who underwent chemoradiotherapy. Source of these receptors: a human donor with HPV-associated anogenital cancer.

V usage is TRBV6-1 and J usage is TRBJ2-1, with D unresolved. V lost 7 bases and J 3 bases, leaving 16 bases between the germline ends. The CDR3 length is 15 residues. CDR1 and CDR2 (germline): MNHNS, SASEGT. The CDR3 loop is CASMAEDPYYNEQFF. CDR3 DNA sequence: TGTGCCAGCATGGCTGAGGACCCATACTACAATGAGCAGTTCTTC.

This clone was counted only a few times. The J gene is TRBJ1-3, the V gene TRBV4-1; no firm D call. V was cut by 10 bases and J by 0 bases, with 7 bases left in between. Germline CDR1 reads MGHRA; CDR2 reads YSYEKL. The CDR3 is 12 residues long. The CDR3 DNA reads TGCGCCACCACGGACTCTGGAAACACCATATATTTT. It is translated as CATTDSGNTIYF.

The rearrangement joins TRBV5-1 to TRBJ2-5; tentative D call: TRBD1 (6 bases). Trimming cost V 6 bases and J 1 base, with 13 bases left between them. CDR1 is SGHRS, CDR2 YFSETQ, per germline. This CDR3 is 14 amino acids long. The CDR3, as DNA: TGCGCCAGCAAGGGGCAGACAGGCCAAGAGACCCAGTACTTC. This codes for CASKGQTGQETQYF.

V and J are TRBV6-5 and TRBJ1-2; a possible D gene is TRBD1 (5 bases). Germline CDR1 is MNHEY and CDR2 is SVGAGI. The CDR3 is 15 residues long. V lost 2 bases, J lost 8 bases, and 18 bases lay in between. DNA of the CDR3: TGTGCCAGCAGTTACGAGGGACGAGGCAGATTCGGCTACACCTTC. As protein: CASSYEGRGRFGYTF.

The chain couples TRBV10-3 to TRBJ1-2, with unresolved D. Trimming stripped 2 bases from V and 0 bases from J, with 7 bases between. Germline values: CDR1 ENHRY, CDR2 SYGVKD. CDR3 size: 14 residues. CDR3 in amino acids: CAISEQESNYGYTF. The CDR3 DNA is TGTGCCATCAGTGAGCAGGAGTCTAACTATGGCTACACCTTC.

A remark on this clone: The germline gene is not matched at one end of the junction; a read error may be the cause. The chain recombines TRBV7-7 with TRBJ1-4, with 9 nucleotides matching TRBD1. The CDR3 covers 16 residues. Germline loops: CDR1 SSHAT, CDR2 FNYEAQ (reference sequence). The CDR3 DNA reads TGTGCTAGCAGCTTAAGCGCCGGGACAGGGACTGAAAAACTGTTTTTT. Translating it yields CASSLSAGTGTEKLFF.

V usage is TRBV19 and J usage is TRBJ2-7, with D possibly being TRBD1 or TRBD2 (6 bases each). CDR1 and CDR2 from the germline V gene are LNHDA and SQIVND (reference sequence). The CDR3 runs 15 residues. The V end was cut by 4 bases, the J end by 0 bases, with 13 bases between. The CDR3 here is CASSTYGGSSYEQYF. The DNA of the CDR3 is TGTGCCAGTAGTACCTACGGGGGCAGCTCCTACGAGCAGTACTTC. The full variable domain, rest sourced from reference TRBV19 and TRBJ2-7, is DGGITQSPKYLFRKEGQNVTLSCEQNLNHDAMYWYRQDPGQGLRLIYYSQIVNDFQKGDIAEGYSVSREKKESFPLTVTSAQKNPTAFYLCASSTYGGSSYEQYFGPGTRLTVT.

The chain employs TRBV6-5 and TRBJ1-2; 8 bases are shared with TRBD1. Germline lookup yields CDR1 MNHEY and CDR2 SVGAGI. Trimming cost V 6 bases and J 3 bases; bases outside gene matches: 9. The CDR3 contains 15 residues. This CDR3 is CASRPGQGSDYGYTF. Here the CDR3 DNA reads TGTGCCAGCAGACCCGGACAGGGAAGCGACTATGGCTACACCTTC.

V and J are TRBV7-2 and TRBJ2-2, with D possibly TRBD2 on 7 matching bases. Deletions cut 5 bases from V and 5 bases from J, with 18 bases between. Per the germline V gene, CDR1 is SGHTA and CDR2 is FQGNSA. The length of the CDR3 is 16 residues. The CDR3 DNA sequence: TGTGCCAGCAGCCCAAAGGGGGGGGACGTAACCGGGGAGCTGTTTTTT. This gives the protein CASSPKGGDVTGELFF.

The J gene is TRBJ2-7, the V gene TRBV7-3, with D uncertain. V shed 5 bases and J shed 0 bases, with 14 bases lying between them. The germline gives CDR1 SGHTA, CDR2 FQGTGA. The CDR3 is made up of 15 amino acids. The CDR3 DNA reads TGTGCCAGCAGCCCCCCATGGTCGAGCTCCTACGAGCAGTACTTC. It encodes CASSPPWSSSYEQYF.

The chain recombines TRBV5-5 with TRBJ1-2; tentatively, D is TRBD1 (5 bases). Trimming removed 3 bases from V and 8 bases from J, with 20 bases in between. Germline CDR1 and CDR2: SGHKS and YYEKEE (reference sequence). The CDR3 is 15 residues long. The DNA of the CDR3 is TGTGCCAGCAGCTCGTCACTTCAGGGTTATCAGGGCTACACCTTC. Its translation: CASSSSLQGYQGYTF.

This chain links TRBV9 with TRBJ2-1; D tentatively reads TRBD1 or TRBD2 (5 bases each). The CDR3 is 16 residues long. V was cut by 3 bases and J by 0 bases, with 13 bases left in between. Per the germline V gene, CDR1 is SGDLS and CDR2 is YYNGEE. CDR3 sequence (DNA): TGTGCCAGCAGCGCCGACAGTGGGAGCTCCTACAATGAGCAGTTCTTC. Its translation is CASSADSGSSYNEQFF.

This clone has a single count. This sequence joins TRBV27 and TRBJ1-6, with 8 bases aligning to TRBD1. The CDR3 consists of 15 residues. V shed 5 bases, J shed 6 bases, and the junction held 6 bases outside the gene matches. The germline CDR1 and CDR2 sequences are MNHEY and SMNVEV (reference sequence). The CDR3 spells CASSPRTGTNSPLHF. Here the CDR3 DNA reads TGTGCCAGCAGTCCCAGGACAGGGACTAATTCACCCCTCCACTTT.

This chain links TRBV14 with TRBJ2-1; D ambiguous. Trimming took off 4 bases at V and 7 bases at J, with 5 bases between the two ends. The germline V gene has CDR1 SGHDN and CDR2 FVKESK. This CDR3 is 11 amino acids long. CDR3 loop: CASSRGNEQFF. The CDR3 nucleotides read TGTGCCAGCAGCCGTGGGAATGAGCAGTTCTTC. Using reference TRBV14 and TRBJ2-1 for the parts outside the CDR3, the full variable domain is EAGVTQFPSHSVIEKGQTVTLRCDPISGHDNLYWYRRVMGKEIKFLLHFVKESKQDESGMPNNRFLAERTGGTYSTLKVQPAELEDSGVYFCASSRGNEQFFGPGTRLTVL.

The gene calls are TRBV29-1 and TRBJ2-7, with 7 nucleotides matching TRBD1. This CDR3 spans 15 amino acids. V was clipped by 7 bases and J by 2 bases; unmatched bases: 14. Germline assignment: CDR1 SQVTM and CDR2 ANQGSEA. CDR3: CSALGVTGDPYEQYF. The CDR3 region has the DNA TGCAGCGCGTTGGGGGTAACAGGGGACCCCTACGAGCAGTACTTC.

The gene calls are TRBV28 and TRBJ1-2, with TRBD1 matching over 7 bases. This CDR3 is 14 amino acids long. After removal of 6 bases from V and 7 bases from J, the junction contained 11 bases not matched to a gene. CDR1 and CDR2 from the germline V gene are MDHEN and SYDVKM. This CDR3 reads CASRDRVGGFGYTF. DNA of the CDR3: TGTGCCAGCAGAGACAGGGTGGGGGGGTTTGGCTACACCTTC.

The chain combines TRBV16 with TRBJ2-3; D gene ambiguous. CDR3 length: 16 residues. Germline loops: CDR1 KGHSY, CDR2 FQNENV. The V and J ends lost 1 base and 4 bases respectively, with 15 bases between them. The CDR3 region is CASSQFPTAGPDTQYF. CDR3 bases: TGTGCCAGCAGCCAATTCCCCACCGCAGGCCCAGATACGCAGTATTTT.

The rearrangement uses TRBV4-3 and TRBJ1-2; D gene unclear. Germline values: CDR1 LGHNA, CDR2 YSLEER. The V end was cut by 4 bases, the J end by 4 bases, with 16 bases between. This CDR3 comprises 15 residues. The CDR3 nucleotides read TGCGCCAGCAGCCTCGCGGGTCGGCCAGGCTATGGCTACACCTTC. It translates to CASSLAGRPGYGYTF.

The rearrangement links TRBV11-3 to TRBJ2-3, with 13 bases matching TRBD2. V lost 7 bases, J lost 5 bases, and 6 bases stayed unmatched. This CDR3 spans 15 amino acids. Per germline, CDR1 SGHNT and CDR2 YENEEA. CDR3 region: CASTTSGGGGDTQYF. CDR3 in DNA: TGTGCCAGCACAACTAGCGGGGGGGGTGGAGATACGCAGTATTTT.

This clone has more than one count but fewer than ten. The J gene is TRBJ2-1, the V gene TRBV9, with 9 bases matching TRBD1. CDR1 and CDR2 from the germline V gene are SGDLS and YYNGEE. V was clipped by 4 bases and J by 0 bases; unmatched bases: 5. This CDR3 contains 16 residues. CDR3 loop: CASSPRDRDSYNEQFF. CDR3 nucleotide sequence: TGTGCCAGCAGCCCGAGGGACAGGGACTCCTACAATGAGCAGTTCTTC.

The V call is TRBV2, the J call TRBJ2-1; D is ambiguous. Trimming removed 4 bases at V and 1 base at J, with 11 bases between. The CDR3 loop spans 15 amino acids. CDR1 is SNHLY and CDR2 is FYNNEI in the germline V gene. The CDR3 spells CASSAVVSSYNEQFF. The CDR3 DNA reads TGTGCCAGCAGTGCGGTCGTTTCGTCCTACAATGAGCAGTTCTTC.

This chain uses TRBV11-2 with TRBJ1-2, with D perhaps matching TRBD1 (5 bases). CDR1 is SGHAT, CDR2 FQNNGV, per germline. V lost 4 bases and J lost 0, with 12 bases in between. There are 15 residues in the CDR3. The CDR3: CASSSPGSTNYGYTF. Written as DNA, the CDR3 is TGTGCCAGCAGCTCACCAGGGTCGACTAACTATGGCTACACCTTC.

The chain joins TRBV6-5 to TRBJ1-4; the D gene is possibly TRBD1 (5 bases). The V gene lost 3 bases and the J gene lost 2 bases, with 7 bases spanning the gap. This CDR3 is 14 amino acids long. Germline loops: CDR1 MNHEY, CDR2 SVGAGI. The CDR3 sequence is CASSYGATNEKLFF. The DNA of the CDR3 is TGTGCCAGCAGTTATGGGGCTACTAATGAAAAACTGTTTTTT.